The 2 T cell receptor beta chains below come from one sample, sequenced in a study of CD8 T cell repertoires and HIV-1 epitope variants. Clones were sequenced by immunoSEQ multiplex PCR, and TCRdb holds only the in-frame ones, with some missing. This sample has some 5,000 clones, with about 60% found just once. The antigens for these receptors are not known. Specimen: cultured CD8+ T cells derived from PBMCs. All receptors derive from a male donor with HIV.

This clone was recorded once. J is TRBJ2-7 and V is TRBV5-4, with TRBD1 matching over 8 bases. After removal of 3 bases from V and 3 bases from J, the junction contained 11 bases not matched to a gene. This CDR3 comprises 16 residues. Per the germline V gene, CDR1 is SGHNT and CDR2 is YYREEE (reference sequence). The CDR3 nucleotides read TGTGCCAGCAGCTCGATTACAGGGGGGTCCCTCTACGAGCAGTACTTC. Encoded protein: CASSSITGGSLYEQYF.

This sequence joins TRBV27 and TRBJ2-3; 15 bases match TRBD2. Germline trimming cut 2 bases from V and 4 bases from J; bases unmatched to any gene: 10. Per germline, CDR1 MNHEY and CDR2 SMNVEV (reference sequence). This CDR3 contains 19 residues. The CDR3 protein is CASSLLPGLAGGKADTQYF. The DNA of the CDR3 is TGTGCCAGCAGTTTACTCCCGGGACTAGCGGGGGGTAAGGCAGATACGCAGTATTTT.